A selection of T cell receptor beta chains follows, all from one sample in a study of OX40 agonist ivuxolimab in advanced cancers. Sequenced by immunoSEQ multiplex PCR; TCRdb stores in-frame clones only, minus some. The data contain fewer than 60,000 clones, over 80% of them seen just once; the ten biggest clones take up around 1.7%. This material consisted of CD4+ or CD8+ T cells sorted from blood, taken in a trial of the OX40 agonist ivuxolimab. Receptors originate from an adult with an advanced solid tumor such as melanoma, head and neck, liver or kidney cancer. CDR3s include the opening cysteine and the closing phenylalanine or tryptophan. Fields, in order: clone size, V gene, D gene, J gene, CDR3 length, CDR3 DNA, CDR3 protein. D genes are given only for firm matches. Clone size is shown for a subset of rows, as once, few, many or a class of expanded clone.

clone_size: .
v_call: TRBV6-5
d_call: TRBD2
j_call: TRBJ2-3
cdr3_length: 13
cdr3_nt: TGTGCCAGCAGTAACGGACTAGTTGATACGCAGTATTTT
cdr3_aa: CASSNGLVDTQYF

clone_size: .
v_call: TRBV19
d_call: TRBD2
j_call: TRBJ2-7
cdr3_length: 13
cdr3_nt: TGTGCCAGTAGTATGTTAGGGAGGGACGAGCAGTACTTC
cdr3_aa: CASSMLGRDEQYF

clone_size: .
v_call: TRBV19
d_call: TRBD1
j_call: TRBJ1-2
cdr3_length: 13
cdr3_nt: TGTGCCATACCTGAGGGGACAGGGCGTGGCTACACCTTC
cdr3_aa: CAIPEGTGRGYTF

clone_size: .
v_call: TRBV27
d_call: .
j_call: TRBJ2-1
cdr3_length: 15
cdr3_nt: TGTGCCAGCAGCATTCGGGACAACTCCTACAATGAGCAGTTCTTC
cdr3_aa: CASSIRDNSYNEQFF

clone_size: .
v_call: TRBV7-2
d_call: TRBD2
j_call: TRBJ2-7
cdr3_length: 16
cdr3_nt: TGTGCCAGCAGCTTAGCACCGGGACTAGCGGGAGGGCCCCAGTACTTC
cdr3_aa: CASSLAPGLAGGPQYF

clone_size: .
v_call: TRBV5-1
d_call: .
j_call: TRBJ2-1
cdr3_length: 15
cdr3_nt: TGCGCCAGCAGCACAGCCGGGACTCTATACAATGAGCAGTTCTTC
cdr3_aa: CASSTAGTLYNEQFF

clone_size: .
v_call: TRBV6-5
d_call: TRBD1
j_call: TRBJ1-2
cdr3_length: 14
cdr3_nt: TGTGCCAGCACCCCGACAGGGGGAAACTATGGCTACACCTTC
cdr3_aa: CASTPTGGNYGYTF

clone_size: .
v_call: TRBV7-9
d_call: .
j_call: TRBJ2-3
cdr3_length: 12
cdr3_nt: TGTGCCAGCACCTCCTCCACAGATACGCAGTATTTT
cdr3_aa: CASTSSTDTQYF

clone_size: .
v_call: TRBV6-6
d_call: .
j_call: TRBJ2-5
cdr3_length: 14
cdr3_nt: TGTGCCAGCAGTTACTCGACCAGGCAAGAGACCCAGTACTTC
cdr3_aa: CASSYSTRQETQYF

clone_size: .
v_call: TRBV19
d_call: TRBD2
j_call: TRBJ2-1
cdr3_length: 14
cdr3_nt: TGTGCCAGTAGTGGAGCGGGAGGCTACAATGAGCAGTTCTTC
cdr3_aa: CASSGAGGYNEQFF

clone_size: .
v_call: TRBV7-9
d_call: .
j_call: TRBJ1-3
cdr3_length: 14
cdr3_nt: TGTGCCAGCAGCTTCGGAGGGGCTGGAAACACCATATATTTT
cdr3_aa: CASSFGGAGNTIYF

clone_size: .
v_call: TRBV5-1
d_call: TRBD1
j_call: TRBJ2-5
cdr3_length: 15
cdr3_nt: TGCGCCAGCAGCCCCTCCACAGGGGACGGGCAGACCCAGTACTTC
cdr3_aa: CASSPSTGDGQTQYF

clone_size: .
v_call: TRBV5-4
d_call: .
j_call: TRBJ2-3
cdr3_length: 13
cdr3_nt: TGTGCCAGCAGCTTGGGCGGTCCAGATACGCAGTATTTT
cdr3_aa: CASSLGGPDTQYF

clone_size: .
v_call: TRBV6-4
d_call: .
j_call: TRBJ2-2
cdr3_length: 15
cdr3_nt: TGTGCCAGCAGTGACTCTGGCCGGAACACCGGGGAGCTGTTTTTT
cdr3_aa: CASSDSGRNTGELFF

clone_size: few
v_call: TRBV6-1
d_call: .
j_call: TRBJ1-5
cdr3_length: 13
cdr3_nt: TGTGCCAGCAGTGAGGGCAGAACATTGCCCCAGCATTTT
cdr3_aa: CASSEGRTLPQHF

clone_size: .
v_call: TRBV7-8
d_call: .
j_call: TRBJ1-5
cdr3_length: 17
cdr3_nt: TGTGCCAGCAGCTTGGCCCACGGCAGGGGTAGCAATCAGCCCCAGCATTTT
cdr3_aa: CASSLAHGRGSNQPQHF

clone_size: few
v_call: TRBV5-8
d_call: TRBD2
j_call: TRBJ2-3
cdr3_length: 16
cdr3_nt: TGTGCCAGCAGCTTGGTGACTAGCGGGAGCACAGATACGCAGTATTTT
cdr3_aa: CASSLVTSGSTDTQYF

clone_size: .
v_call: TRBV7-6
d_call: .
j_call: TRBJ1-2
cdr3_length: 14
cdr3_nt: TGTGCCAGCAGCACCCATAGGGATAACTATGGCTACACCTTC
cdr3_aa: CASSTHRDNYGYTF

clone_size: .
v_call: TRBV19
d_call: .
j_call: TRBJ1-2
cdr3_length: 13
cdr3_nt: TGTGCCAGTAGTATACAGGGGTCCTATGCCTACACCTTC
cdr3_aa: CASSIQGSYAYTF

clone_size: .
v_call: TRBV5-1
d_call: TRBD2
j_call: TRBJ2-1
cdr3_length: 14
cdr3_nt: TGCGCCAGCAGCTTAACCGGGACTAGCAATGAGCAGTTCTTC
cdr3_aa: CASSLTGTSNEQFF

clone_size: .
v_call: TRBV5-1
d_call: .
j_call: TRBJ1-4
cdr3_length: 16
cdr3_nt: TGCGCCAGCAGCCTTACCCCGACAGGAACGAATGAAAAACTGTTTTTT
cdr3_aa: CASSLTPTGTNEKLFF

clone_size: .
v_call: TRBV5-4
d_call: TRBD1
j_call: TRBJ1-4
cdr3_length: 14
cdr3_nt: TGTGCCAGCAGCTTGGGACAGGGGGTTGAAAAACTGTTTTTT
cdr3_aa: CASSLGQGVEKLFF

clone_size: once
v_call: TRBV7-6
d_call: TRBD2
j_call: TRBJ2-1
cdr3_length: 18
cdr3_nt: TGTGCCAGCAGCTTAGGCGGGCGGGGGACTATTCCCTACAATGAGCAGTTCTTC
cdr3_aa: CASSLGGRGTIPYNEQFF

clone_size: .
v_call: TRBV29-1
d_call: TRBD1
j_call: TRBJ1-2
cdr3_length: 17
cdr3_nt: TGCAGCGTTGGGGGGGAGGACTATGGGACAGCTTACTCGGGCTACACCTTC
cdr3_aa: CSVGGEDYGTAYSGYTF

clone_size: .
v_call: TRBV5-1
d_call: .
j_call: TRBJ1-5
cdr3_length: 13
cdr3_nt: TGCGCCAGCAGCCGGGACTCTAATCAGCCCCAGCATTTT
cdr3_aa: CASSRDSNQPQHF

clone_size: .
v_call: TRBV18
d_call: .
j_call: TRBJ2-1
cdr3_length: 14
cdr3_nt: TGTGCCAGCTCACCACAGTGGGCCTACAATGAGCAGTTCTTC
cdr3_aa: CASSPQWAYNEQFF

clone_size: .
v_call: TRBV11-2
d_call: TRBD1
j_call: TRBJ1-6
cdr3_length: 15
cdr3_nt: TGTGCCAGCAGCTCGAGGACAGGGGGCGAATCACCCCTCCACTTT
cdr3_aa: CASSSRTGGESPLHF

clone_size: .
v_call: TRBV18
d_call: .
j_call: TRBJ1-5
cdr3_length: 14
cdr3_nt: TGTGCCAGCTCACCACAAGGGGCATATCAGCCCCAGCATTTT
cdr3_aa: CASSPQGAYQPQHF

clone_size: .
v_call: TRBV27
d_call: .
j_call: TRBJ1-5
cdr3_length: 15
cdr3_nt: TGTGCCAGCAGTTCCCAACGGGGGGGGAGTCAGCCCCAGCATTTT
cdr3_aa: CASSSQRGGSQPQHF

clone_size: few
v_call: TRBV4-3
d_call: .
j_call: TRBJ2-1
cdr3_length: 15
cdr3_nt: TGCGCCAGCAGCCAAGACCCCGGGCCCTACAATGAGCAGTTCTTC
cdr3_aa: CASSQDPGPYNEQFF

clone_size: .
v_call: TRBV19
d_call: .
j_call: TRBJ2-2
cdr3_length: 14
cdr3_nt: TGTGCCACATCCTGGACCATGAACACCGGGGAGCTGTTTTTT
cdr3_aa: CATSWTMNTGELFF

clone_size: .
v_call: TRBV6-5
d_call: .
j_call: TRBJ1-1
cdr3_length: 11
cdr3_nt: TGTGCCAGCAGTTACTTGGGTGAAGCTTTCTTT
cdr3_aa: CASSYLGEAFF

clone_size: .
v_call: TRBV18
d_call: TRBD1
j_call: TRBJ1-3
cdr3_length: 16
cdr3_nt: TGTGCCAGCTCATGGTACGACAGGGACTCTGGAAACACCATATATTTT
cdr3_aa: CASSWYDRDSGNTIYF

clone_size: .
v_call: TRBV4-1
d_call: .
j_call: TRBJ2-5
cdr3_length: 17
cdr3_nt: TGCGCCAGCAGCCAAGTAGGGTTGGGGCTGGACCTAGAGACCCAGTACTTC
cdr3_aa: CASSQVGLGLDLETQYF

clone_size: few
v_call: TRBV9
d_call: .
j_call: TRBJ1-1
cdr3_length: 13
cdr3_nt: TGTGCCAGCAGCGCCCTCGAGAACACTGAAGCTTTCTTT
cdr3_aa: CASSALENTEAFF

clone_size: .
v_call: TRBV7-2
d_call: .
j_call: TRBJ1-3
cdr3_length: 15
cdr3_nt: TGTGCCAGCAGCTTGGGAGGGGAAACTGGAAACACCATATATTTT
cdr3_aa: CASSLGGETGNTIYF

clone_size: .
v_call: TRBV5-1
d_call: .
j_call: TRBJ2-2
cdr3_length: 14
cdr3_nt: TGCGCCAGCAGCTTCAGGGGGGCGGCGGGGGAGCTGTTTTTT
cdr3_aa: CASSFRGAAGELFF

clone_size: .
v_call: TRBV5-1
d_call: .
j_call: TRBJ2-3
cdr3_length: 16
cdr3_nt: TGCGCCAGCAGCCCCGCAATGGACACCCGCACAGATACGCAGTATTTT
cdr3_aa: CASSPAMDTRTDTQYF

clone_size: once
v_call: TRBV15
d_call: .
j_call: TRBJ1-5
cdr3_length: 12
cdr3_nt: TGTGCCACCAGCAGAGATGGGCAGCCCCAGCATTTT
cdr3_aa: CATSRDGQPQHF

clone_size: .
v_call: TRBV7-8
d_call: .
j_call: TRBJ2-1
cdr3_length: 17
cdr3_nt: TGTGTCAGCAGCTTAGGAAACCGGGGCAGAGCCCTTTATGAGCAGTTCTTC
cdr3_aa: CVSSLGNRGRALYEQFF

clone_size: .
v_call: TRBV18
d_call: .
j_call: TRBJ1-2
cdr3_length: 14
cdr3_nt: TGTGCCAGCTCACCCGGCAGGGGCGGGTATGGCTACACCTTC
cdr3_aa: CASSPGRGGYGYTF

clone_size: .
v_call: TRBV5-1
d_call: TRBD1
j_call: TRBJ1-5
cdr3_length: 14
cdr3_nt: TGCGCCAGCAGCCCTGGGACAGTCAATCAGCCCCAGCATTTT
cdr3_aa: CASSPGTVNQPQHF

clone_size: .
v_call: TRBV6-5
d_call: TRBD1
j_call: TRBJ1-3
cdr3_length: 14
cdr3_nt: TGTGCCAGCAGTCCCTCGGGACAGGGAAACACCATATATTTT
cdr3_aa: CASSPSGQGNTIYF

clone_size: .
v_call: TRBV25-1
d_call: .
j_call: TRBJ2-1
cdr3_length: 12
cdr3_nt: TGTGCCACCCAGGGACCCAACAATGAGCAGTTCTTC
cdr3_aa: CATQGPNNEQFF

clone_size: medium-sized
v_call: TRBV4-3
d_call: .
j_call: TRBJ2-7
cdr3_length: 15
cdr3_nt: TGCGCCAGCAGCCAGGGCAGGGCCGCCTCCTACGAGCAGTACTTC
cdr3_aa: CASSQGRAASYEQYF

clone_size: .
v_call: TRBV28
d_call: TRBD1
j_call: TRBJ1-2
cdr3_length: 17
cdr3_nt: TGTGCCAGCAGTGCACCGGGACAGCGCTTAATTGACTATGGCTACACCTTC
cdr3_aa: CASSAPGQRLIDYGYTF

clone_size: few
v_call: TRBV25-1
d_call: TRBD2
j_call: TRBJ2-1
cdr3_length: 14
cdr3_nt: TGTGCCAGCCTGACTAGCGGCCCCTACAATGAGCAGTTCTTC
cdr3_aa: CASLTSGPYNEQFF

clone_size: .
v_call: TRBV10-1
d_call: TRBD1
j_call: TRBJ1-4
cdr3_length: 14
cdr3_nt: TGCGCCAGCAGTCCGGACAGGGGTAGAGAAAAACTGTTTTTT
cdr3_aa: CASSPDRGREKLFF